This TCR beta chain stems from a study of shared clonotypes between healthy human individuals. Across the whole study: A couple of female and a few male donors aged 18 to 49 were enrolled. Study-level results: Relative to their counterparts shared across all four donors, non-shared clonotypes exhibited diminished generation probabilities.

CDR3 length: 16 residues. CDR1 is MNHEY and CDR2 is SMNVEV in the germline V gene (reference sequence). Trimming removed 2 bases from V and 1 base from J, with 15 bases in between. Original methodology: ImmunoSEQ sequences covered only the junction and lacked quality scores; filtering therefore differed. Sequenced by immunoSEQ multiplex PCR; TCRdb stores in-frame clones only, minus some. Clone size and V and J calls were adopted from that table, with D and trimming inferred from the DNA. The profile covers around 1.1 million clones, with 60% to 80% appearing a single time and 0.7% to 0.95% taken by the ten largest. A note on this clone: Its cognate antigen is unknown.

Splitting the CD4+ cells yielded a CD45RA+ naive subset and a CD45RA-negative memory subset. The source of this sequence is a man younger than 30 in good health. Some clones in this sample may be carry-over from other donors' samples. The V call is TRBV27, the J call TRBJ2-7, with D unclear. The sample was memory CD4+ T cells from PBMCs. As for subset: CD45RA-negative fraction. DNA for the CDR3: TGTGCCAGCAGTTTACGCTTACCAGTGGGTTCCTACGAGCAGTACTTC. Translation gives CASSLRLPVGSYEQYF.